This T cell receptor (beta chain) was sequenced during a study of shared clonotypes between healthy human individuals. Study conclusions and caveats: The study sampled only blood, and tissue repertoires likely differ. Non-shared clonotypes were found to have lower generation probabilities than the clonotypes that were shared by all four of the sorted-subset donors.

A deep-level run was used for the assay. Genomic DNA of each subset was evenly split across several immunoSEQ plates. Clones were read by immunoSEQ multiplex PCR, and TCRdb kept only the in-frame ones, dropping some. The sample yields roughly 1,500,000 clones, 95% to 99% seen once. In the case of this clone: Its specificity is not known.

From germline, CDR1 is KGHSH and CDR2 LQKENI. This CDR3 has 15 amino acids. Trimming pared 1 base from V and 1 base from J, leaving 9 bases between. The chain uses TRBV18 and TRBJ2-3; D call uncertain. The sequenced sample was naive CD4+ T cells sorted from blood. Subset meaning: CD45RA+ positively selected. This sequence was found in a man younger than 40 in good health. The CDR3 DNA follows: TGTGCCAGCTCACCACAGAGACTTGGCACAGATACGCAGTATTTT. Residues: CASSPQRLGTDTQYF.